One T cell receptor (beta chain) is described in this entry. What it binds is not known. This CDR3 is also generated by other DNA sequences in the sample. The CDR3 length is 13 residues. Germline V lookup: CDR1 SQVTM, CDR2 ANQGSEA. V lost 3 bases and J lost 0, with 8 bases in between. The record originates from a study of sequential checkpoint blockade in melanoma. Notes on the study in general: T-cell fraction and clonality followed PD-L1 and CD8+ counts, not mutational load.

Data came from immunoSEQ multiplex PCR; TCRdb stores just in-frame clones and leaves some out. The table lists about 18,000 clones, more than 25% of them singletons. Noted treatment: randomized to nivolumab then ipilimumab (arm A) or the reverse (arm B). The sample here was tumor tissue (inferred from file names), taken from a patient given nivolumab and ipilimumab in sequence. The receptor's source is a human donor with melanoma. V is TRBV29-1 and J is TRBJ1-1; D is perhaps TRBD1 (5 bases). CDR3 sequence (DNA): TGCAGCGTTGAGGGGACGGTGAACACTGAAGCTTTCTTT. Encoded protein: CSVEGTVNTEAFF.